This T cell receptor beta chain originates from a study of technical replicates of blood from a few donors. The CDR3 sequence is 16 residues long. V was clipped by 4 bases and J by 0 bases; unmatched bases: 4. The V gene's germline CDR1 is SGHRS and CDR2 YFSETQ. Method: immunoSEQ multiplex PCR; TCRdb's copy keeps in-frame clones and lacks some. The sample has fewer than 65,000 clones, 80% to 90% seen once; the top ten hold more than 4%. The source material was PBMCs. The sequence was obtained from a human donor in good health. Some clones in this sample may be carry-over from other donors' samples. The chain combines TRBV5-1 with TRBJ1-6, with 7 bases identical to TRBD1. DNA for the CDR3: TGCGCCAGCAGCCTGACAGGGAGCTCCTATAATTCACCCCTCCACTTT. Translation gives CASSLTGSSYNSPLHF.